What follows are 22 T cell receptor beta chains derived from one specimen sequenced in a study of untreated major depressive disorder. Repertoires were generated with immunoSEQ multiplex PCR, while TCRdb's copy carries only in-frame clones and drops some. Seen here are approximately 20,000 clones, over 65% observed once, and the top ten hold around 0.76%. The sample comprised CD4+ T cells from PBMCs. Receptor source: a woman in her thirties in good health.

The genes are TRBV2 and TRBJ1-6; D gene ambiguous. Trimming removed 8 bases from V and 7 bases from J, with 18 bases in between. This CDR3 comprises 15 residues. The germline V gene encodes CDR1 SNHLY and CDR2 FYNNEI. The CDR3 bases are TGTGCCAGCGCTTACTACAGTGCGTCAAATTCACCCCTCCACTTT. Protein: CASAYYSASNSPLHF.

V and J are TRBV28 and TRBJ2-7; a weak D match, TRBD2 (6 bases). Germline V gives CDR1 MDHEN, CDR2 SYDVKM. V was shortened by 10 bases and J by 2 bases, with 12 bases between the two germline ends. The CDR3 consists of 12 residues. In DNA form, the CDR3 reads TGTGCCACTTCACGGGAGCCCTACGAGCAGTACTTC. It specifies CATSREPYEQYF. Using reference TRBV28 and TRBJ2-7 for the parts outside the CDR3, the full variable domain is DVKVTQSSRYLVKRTGEKVFLECVQDMDHENMFWYRQDPGLGLRLIYFSYDVKMKEKGDIPEGYSVSREKKERFSLILESASTNQTSMYLCATSREPYEQYFGPGTRLTVT.

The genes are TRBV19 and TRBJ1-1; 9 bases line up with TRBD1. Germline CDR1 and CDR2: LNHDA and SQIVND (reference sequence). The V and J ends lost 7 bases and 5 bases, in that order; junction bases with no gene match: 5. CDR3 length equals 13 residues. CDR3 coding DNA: TGTGCCAGTATTAACAGGGGGCTTACTGAAGCTTTCTTT. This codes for CASINRGLTEAFF. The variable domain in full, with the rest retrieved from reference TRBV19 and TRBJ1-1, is DGGITQSPKYLFRKEGQNVTLSCEQNLNHDAMYWYRQDPGQGLRLIYYSQIVNDFQKGDIAEGYSVSREKKESFPLTVTSAQKNPTAFYLCASINRGLTEAFFGQGTRLTVV.

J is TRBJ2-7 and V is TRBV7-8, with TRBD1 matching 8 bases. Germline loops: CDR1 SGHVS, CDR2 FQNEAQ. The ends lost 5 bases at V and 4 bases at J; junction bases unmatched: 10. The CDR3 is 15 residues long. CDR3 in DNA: TGTGCCAGCAGCCAAATGGACAGGGTAGGATACGAGCAGTACTTC. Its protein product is CASSQMDRVGYEQYF.

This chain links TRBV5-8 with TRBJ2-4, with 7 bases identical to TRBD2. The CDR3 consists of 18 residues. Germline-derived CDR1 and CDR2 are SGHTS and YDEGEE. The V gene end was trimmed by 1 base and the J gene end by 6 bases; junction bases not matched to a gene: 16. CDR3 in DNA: TGTGCCAGCAGCTTGATCCGGGAGGCCCTACTGGGGAGAAACATTCAGTACTTC. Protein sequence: CASSLIREALLGRNIQYF. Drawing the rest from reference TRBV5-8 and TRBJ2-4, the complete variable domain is EAGVTQSPTHLIKTRGQQATLRCSPISGHTSVYWYQQALGLGLQFLLWYDEGEERNRGNFPPRFSGRQFPNYSSELNVNALELEDSALYLCASSLIREALLGRNIQYFGAGTRLSVL.

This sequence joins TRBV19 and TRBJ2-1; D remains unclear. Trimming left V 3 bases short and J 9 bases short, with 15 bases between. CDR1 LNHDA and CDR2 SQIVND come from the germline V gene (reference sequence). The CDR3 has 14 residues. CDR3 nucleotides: TGTGCCAGTAGTATCTCCACTCTGCCCAGTGAGCAGTTCTTC. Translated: CASSISTLPSEQFF.

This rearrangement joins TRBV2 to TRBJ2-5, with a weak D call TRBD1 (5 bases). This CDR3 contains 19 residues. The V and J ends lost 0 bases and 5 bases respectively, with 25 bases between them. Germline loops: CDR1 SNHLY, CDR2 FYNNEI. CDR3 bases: TGTGCCAGCAGTGAAGCTAGGGGCAGCCTTGGATACTTGCCGGAGACCCAGTACTTC. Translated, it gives CASSEARGSLGYLPETQYF.

In DNA, the CDR3 is TGTGCCAGCAGTGAGCGGGAGAGATCTGAGCAGTTCTTC. Translated, it gives CASSERERSEQFF. This rearrangement joins TRBV9 to TRBJ2-1; TRBD2 aligns across 8 bases. The J segment lost 9 bases and the V segment lost 5 bases, leaving 7 bases of the junction unmatched. The CDR3 length is 13 residues. Germline V gene lookup returns CDR1 SGDLS and CDR2 YYNGEE. The whole variable domain, filled in from reference TRBV9 and TRBJ2-1, reads DSGVTQTPKHLITATGQRVTLRCSPRSGDLSVYWYQQSLDQGLQFLIQYYNGEERAKGNILERFSAQQFPDLHSELNLSSLELGDSALYFCASSERERSEQFFGPGTRLTVL.

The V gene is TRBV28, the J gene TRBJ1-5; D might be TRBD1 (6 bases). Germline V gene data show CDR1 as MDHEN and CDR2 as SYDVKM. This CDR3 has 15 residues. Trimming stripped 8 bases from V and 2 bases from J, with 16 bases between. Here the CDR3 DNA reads TGTGCCAGCGTCGGGGGGGCGGTGGGCAATCAGCCCCAGCATTTT. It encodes CASVGGAVGNQPQHF.

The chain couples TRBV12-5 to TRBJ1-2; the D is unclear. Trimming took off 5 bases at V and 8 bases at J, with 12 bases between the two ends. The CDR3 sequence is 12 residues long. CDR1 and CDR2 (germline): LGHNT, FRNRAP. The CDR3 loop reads CASGSPEEGYTF. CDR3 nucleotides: TGTGCTAGTGGTAGTCCCGAGGAAGGCTACACCTTC.

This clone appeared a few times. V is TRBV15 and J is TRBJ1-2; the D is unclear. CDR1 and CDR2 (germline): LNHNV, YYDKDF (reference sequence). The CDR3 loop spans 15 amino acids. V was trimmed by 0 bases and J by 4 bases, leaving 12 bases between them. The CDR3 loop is CATSRDLGSAYGYTF. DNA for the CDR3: TGTGCCACCAGCAGAGATTTAGGATCGGCCTATGGCTACACCTTC.

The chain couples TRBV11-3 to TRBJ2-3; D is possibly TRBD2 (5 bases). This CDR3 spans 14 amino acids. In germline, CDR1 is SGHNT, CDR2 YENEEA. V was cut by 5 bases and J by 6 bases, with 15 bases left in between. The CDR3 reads CASSLTRNSDTQYF. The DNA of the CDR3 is TGTGCCAGCAGCCTCACTAGGAATTCGGATACGCAGTATTTT.

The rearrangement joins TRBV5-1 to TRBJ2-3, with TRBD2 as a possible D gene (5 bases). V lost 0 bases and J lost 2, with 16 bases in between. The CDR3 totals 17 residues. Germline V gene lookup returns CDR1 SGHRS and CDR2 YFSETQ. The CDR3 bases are TGCGCCAGCAGCTTGGATGGGCTGGGAGCCCCCACAGATACGCAGTATTTT. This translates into CASSLDGLGAPTDTQYF.

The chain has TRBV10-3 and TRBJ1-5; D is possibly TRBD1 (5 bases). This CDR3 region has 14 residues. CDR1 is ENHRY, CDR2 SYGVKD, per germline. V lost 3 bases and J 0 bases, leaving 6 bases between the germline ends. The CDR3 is CAISEGHSNQPQHF. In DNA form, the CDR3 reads TGTGCCATCAGTGAAGGACATAGCAATCAGCCCCAGCATTTT.

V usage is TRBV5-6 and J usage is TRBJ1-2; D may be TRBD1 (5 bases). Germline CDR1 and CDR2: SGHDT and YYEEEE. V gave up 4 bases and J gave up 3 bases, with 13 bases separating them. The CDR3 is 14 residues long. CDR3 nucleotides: TGTGCCAGCAGCCTGGCAGGGAGTCACTATGGCTACACCTTC. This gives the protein CASSLAGSHYGYTF.

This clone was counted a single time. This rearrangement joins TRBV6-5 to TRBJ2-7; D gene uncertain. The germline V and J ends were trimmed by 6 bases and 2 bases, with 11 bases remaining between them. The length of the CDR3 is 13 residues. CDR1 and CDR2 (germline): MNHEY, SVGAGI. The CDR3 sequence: CASRLTAAYEQYF. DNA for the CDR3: TGTGCCAGCAGGCTAACGGCGGCCTACGAGCAGTACTTC.

For the CDR3, the DNA is TGTGCCAGCAGTGACTCTGGGCAGTTCTCTGGAAACACCATATATTTT. It translates to CASSDSGQFSGNTIYF. The J gene is TRBJ1-3, the V gene TRBV2; unclear D gene. The CDR3 runs 16 residues. CDR1 SNHLY and CDR2 FYNNEI come from the germline V gene. The V and J ends lost 3 bases and 0 bases respectively, with 12 bases between them.

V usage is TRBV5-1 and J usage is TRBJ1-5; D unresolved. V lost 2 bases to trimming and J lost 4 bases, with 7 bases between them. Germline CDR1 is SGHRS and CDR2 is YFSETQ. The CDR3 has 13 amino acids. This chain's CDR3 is CASSLWGNQPQHF. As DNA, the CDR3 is TGCGCCAGCAGCTTATGGGGAAATCAGCCCCAGCATTTT.

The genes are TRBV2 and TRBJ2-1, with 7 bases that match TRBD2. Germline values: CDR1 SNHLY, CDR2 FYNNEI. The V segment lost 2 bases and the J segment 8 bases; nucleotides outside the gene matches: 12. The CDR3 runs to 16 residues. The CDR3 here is CASSERAGRYKDEQFF. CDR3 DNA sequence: TGTGCCAGCAGTGAAAGGGCCGGGAGGTATAAGGATGAGCAGTTCTTC.

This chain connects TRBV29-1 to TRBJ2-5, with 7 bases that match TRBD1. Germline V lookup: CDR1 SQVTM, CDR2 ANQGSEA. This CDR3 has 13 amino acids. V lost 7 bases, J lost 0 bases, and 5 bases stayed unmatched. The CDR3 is CSAKGTDQETQYF. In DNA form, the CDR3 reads TGCAGCGCAAAAGGGACAGACCAAGAGACCCAGTACTTC.

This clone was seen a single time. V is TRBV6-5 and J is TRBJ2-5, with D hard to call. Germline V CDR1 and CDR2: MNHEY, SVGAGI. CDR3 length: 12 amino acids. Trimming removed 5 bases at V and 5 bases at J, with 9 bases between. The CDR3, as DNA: TGTGCCAGCAGTAACCTCGGGGAGACCCAGTACTTC. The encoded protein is CASSNLGETQYF.

CDR3 bases: TGTGCCAGCAGTTACGGCGACAGGGAGGATCAGCCCCAGCATTTT. Translation gives CASSYGDREDQPQHF. The V call is TRBV6-6, the J call TRBJ1-5; 7 positions agree with TRBD1. V gave up 2 bases and J gave up 5 bases; unmatched junction bases: 6. This CDR3 is 15 amino acids long. Germline V gene data show CDR1 as MNHNY and CDR2 as SVGAGI (reference sequence).